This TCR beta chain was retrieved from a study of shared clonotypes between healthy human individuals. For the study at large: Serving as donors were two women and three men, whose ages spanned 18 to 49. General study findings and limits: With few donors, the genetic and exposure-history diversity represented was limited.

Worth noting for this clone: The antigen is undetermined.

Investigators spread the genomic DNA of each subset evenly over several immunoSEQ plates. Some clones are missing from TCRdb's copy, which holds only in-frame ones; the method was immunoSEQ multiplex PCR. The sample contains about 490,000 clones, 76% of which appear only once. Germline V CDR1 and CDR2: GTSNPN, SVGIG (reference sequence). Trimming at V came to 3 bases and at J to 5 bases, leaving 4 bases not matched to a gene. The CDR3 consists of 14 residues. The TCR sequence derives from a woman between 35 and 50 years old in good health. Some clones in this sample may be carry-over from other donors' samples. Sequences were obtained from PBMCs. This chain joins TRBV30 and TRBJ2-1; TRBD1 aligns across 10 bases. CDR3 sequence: CAWRTGGTDNEQFF. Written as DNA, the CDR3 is TGTGCCTGGAGGACAGGGGGCACTGACAATGAGCAGTTCTTC.